This is a list of T cell receptor beta chains from one sample in a study of PD-L1 blockade in urothelial cancer. Method: immunoSEQ multiplex PCR; TCRdb's copy keeps in-frame clones and lacks some. The data contain 60,000 or so clones, 81% of them singletons. Sequencing was performed on PBMCs, taken around atezolizumab (anti-PD-L1) treatment. The receptors were gathered from a man aged 70-80 years with urothelial cancer. CDR3s leave out the opening cysteine and the closing phenylalanine or tryptophan.

V	J	length	CDR3
TRBV7-7	TRBJ2-7	11	ASSFRQDGEQY
TRBV27	TRBJ1-1	12	ASSSRQGGTEAF
TRBV5-5	TRBJ2-7	12	ASSLSGVGYEQY
TRBV5-4	TRBJ1-2	11	ASSLVADYGYT
TRBV27	TRBJ2-1	11	ASSFSQGAEQF
TRBV5-1	TRBJ2-7	12	ASSFGQGPYEQY
TRBV29-1	TRBJ1-2	11	STLTGQAGGYT
TRBV27	TRBJ1-2	12	ASSPTGTAYGYT
TRBV2	TRBJ2-7	12	ASSAGQGPNEQY
TRBV14	TRBJ1-1	14	ASSQRSLGAVTEAF
TRBV29-1	TRBJ1-2	11	SVVGTANYGYT
TRBV18	TRBJ1-2	13	ASSATPGQGNGYT
TRBV21-1	TRBJ2-3	15	ASSTKAGVRRTDTQY
TRBV19	TRBJ1-1	13	ASSLGQATNTEAF
TRBV10-3	TRBJ2-5	11	AISDRVSETQY
TRBV19	TRBJ2-1	14	ASSMLAGNSYNEQF
TRBV5-1	TRBJ2-7	11	ASSNPTGREQY
TRBV20-1	TRBJ1-5	9	RAGGNQPQH
TRBV18	TRBJ1-2	14	ASSSARDRGAYGYT
TRBV14	TRBJ2-2	13	ASSADSPGPGELF
TRBV5-1	TRBJ2-5	14	ASTQEGTGGRKTQY
TRBV7-6	TRBJ2-1	9	ASSQGLEQF
TRBV7-2	TRBJ2-1	13	ASSLAWGAYNEQF
TRBV27	TRBJ1-2	13	ASSSQGVANYGYT
TRBV9	TRBJ2-2	16	ASSPGLAGGSGPGELF
TRBV19	TRBJ1-1	13	ASNIGEPADTEAF
TRBV19	TRBJ1-2	11	ASSIDPAGGYT
TRBV5-1	TRBJ1-2	11	ASRVTGDYGYT
TRBV9	TRBJ1-2	13	ASSVSGLANYGYT
TRBV5-1	TRBJ1-4	14	ASRGQGGRTNEKLF
TRBV30	TRBJ1-3	11	ASDRGSGNTIY